This T cell receptor (beta chain) emerged from a study of blood T cells in healthy people across ages. Study results and caveats: Unsorted PBMCs ruled out conclusive naive versus antigen-experienced comparison.

The CDR3 has 13 residues. Germline V gives CDR1 MDHEN, CDR2 SYDVKM. V was shortened by 6 bases and J by 4 bases, with 12 bases between the two germline ends. Sample-barcoded 5' priming and a J-beta primer mix drove a second PCR of roughly 6 to 12 cycles. Using its own MiXCR run on the 5' RACE reads, TCRdb lists one record per CDR3 protein. The top ten hold about 0.8% of the sample, which has roughly 1,000,000 distinct CDR3 sequences, about 23% seen once. This clonotype was found a few times. Its antigen is not identified. The sample was also linked to a second study, of T cells of mothers and their children.

Sequencing used blood. This chain joins TRBV28 and TRBJ1-1; D perhaps matches TRBD1 (6 bases). The sequence was obtained from a girl aged 2-15 years in good health. The CDR3 here is CASRRQDPTEAFF. The CDR3 nucleotides are TGTGCCAGCAGGCGACAGGATCCCACTGAAGCTTTCTTT.